Sequencing of this TCR beta chain was carried out in a study of T cells in Graves' hyperthyroidism and ophthalmopathy. About the research overall: Once the initial diagnosis was made, peripheral blood was obtained before any treatment.

Clinical symptoms, serum thyroxine, TRAb, thyroid ultrasound and orbital computed tomography informed diagnoses. This clonotype has just a few counts. TCR beta CDR3 region amplification was performed from RNA transcripts. The TCR CDR3 was amplified in a first-round RT-PCR using the HTBI primer set. One entry per CDR3 protein, called by TCRdb with MiXCR from the multiplex PCR reads. The sample has about 300,000 distinct CDR3 sequences; around 19% are singletons. The CDR3 has 12 amino acids. CDR1 KGHDR and CDR2 SFDVKD come from the germline V gene. Trimming left V 0 bases short and J 5 bases short, with 3 bases between.

Sequencing used blood. J is TRBJ2-5 and V is TRBV24-1, with no clear D. The sequence came from a man between 45 and 60 years old with Graves' ophthalmopathy. The CDR3 reads CATSDLVETQYF. CDR3 nucleotides: TGTGCCACCAGTGATTTGGTGGAGACCCAGTACTTC.